The rows below give T cell receptor beta chains drawn from one sample of a study of T cells in Graves' hyperthyroidism and ophthalmopathy. One entry per CDR3 protein, called by TCRdb with MiXCR from the multiplex PCR reads. The table has approximately 150,000 distinct CDR3 sequences, over 8% seen once; the top ten hold more than 20%. The sequenced sample was blood. Source of these receptors: a young woman with Graves' hyperthyroidism that later progressed to Graves' ophthalmopathy. CDR3s leave out the opening cysteine and the closing phenylalanine or tryptophan. Size is omitted from some rows. Given values are once, few, many or a class for expanded clones.

J gene: TRBJ1-2; V gene: TRBV28; clone size: few; CDR3 protein: ASSTKYRRDNYGYT
J gene: TRBJ2-5; V gene: TRBV4-1; clone size: few; CDR3 protein: ASSQDRWGETQY
J gene: TRBJ2-5; V gene: TRBV20-1; clone size: many; CDR3 protein: SARGILAKETQY
J gene: TRBJ1-1; V gene: TRBV7-9; clone size: many; CDR3 protein: ASSSDTGTAEAF
J gene: TRBJ2-2; V gene: TRBV6-1; clone size: few; CDR3 protein: ASSTDRVAGELF
J gene: TRBJ2-2; V gene: TRBV11-2; clone size: many; CDR3 protein: ASRHEVGLYTGELF
J gene: TRBJ1-5; V gene: TRBV30; clone size: many; CDR3 protein: AWSQAGYGPQH
J gene: TRBJ2-7; V gene: TRBV6-1; clone size: many; CDR3 protein: ASSYGSGGFEQY
J gene: TRBJ2-1; V gene: TRBV20-1; clone size: -; CDR3 protein: SANPGQGYNEQF
J gene: TRBJ1-1; V gene: TRBV7-2; clone size: -; CDR3 protein: ASSLEKGGTEAF
J gene: TRBJ1-3; V gene: TRBV6-2/TRBV6-3; clone size: few; CDR3 protein: ASSYSAGDGNTIY
J gene: TRBJ2-3; V gene: TRBV6-1; clone size: many; CDR3 protein: ASSEAWVGTDTQY
J gene: TRBJ2-5; V gene: TRBV7-3; clone size: many; CDR3 protein: ASSWSGSSSETQY
J gene: TRBJ2-2; V gene: TRBV15; clone size: many; CDR3 protein: ATSRGQGAHTGELF
J gene: TRBJ2-2; V gene: TRBV11-2; clone size: many; CDR3 protein: ASSLFPSGGETSGELF
J gene: TRBJ1-6; V gene: TRBV19; clone size: many; CDR3 protein: ASSQQGPLGSYNSPLH
J gene: TRBJ2-2; V gene: TRBV2; clone size: few; CDR3 protein: ASSELANTGELF
J gene: TRBJ1-3; V gene: TRBV10-2; clone size: once; CDR3 protein: ASSLSDRGGNTIY
J gene: TRBJ1-1; V gene: TRBV4-1; clone size: -; CDR3 protein: ASSLEGANTEAF
J gene: TRBJ2-2; V gene: TRBV5-5; clone size: many; CDR3 protein: ASSRTGAGELF
J gene: TRBJ2-7; V gene: TRBV12-3/TRBV12-4; clone size: many; CDR3 protein: ASTHDWASGIYEQY
J gene: TRBJ2-1; V gene: TRBV14; clone size: -; CDR3 protein: ASSPSGLWQF
J gene: TRBJ2-7; V gene: TRBV30; clone size: many; CDR3 protein: AWRDRVYEQY
J gene: TRBJ2-1; V gene: TRBV11-2; clone size: -; CDR3 protein: ASTRQRGAGNEQF
J gene: TRBJ2-7; V gene: TRBV27; clone size: -; CDR3 protein: ASSWGVGEQY
J gene: TRBJ1-5; V gene: TRBV12-3/TRBV12-4; clone size: many; CDR3 protein: ASSDTSNQPQH
J gene: TRBJ1-4; V gene: TRBV7-9; clone size: many; CDR3 protein: ASSLSGHDEKLF
J gene: TRBJ2-7; V gene: TRBV6-2/TRBV6-3; clone size: many; CDR3 protein: ASSRKLAVSYEQY
J gene: TRBJ1-5; V gene: TRBV19; clone size: many; CDR3 protein: ACRGAGVTENQPQH
J gene: TRBJ2-1; V gene: TRBV2; clone size: many; CDR3 protein: ASIPSGGVINEQF
J gene: TRBJ2-7; V gene: TRBV19; clone size: -; CDR3 protein: ASSTLAGGSYEQY